This TCR beta chain was recovered during a study of CD8 T cells in ankylosing spondylitis. Overall study findings and caveats: Disease-linked clones were found to be CD8+ and relatively rare in peripheral blood. A motif of eight highly homologous TCR beta variants was seen as apparently characteristic of ankylosing spondylitis blood. A number of the motif variants had already been described in reactive arthritis synovial fluid and blood.

The CDR3 sequence is 13 residues long. Trimming pared 6 bases from V and 2 bases from J, leaving 13 bases between. Germline lookup yields CDR1 DFQATT and CDR2 SNEGSKA (reference sequence). Construction of TCR beta libraries was performed using quantitative 5'-RACE with molecular barcodes. Each CDR3 protein is one row after TCRdb ran MiXCR on the 5' RACE reads. The table lists 220,000 or so distinct CDR3 sequences, roughly a tenth of them singletons. This clonotype was observed a few times. Its antigen is still unknown. V and J are TRBV20-1 and TRBJ2-5; D perhaps matches TRBD2 (5 bases). The sequence derives from a male donor with ankylosing spondylitis or in good health (not recorded which). The source material was blood, either unsorted or a sorted T cell fraction (not recorded which). The CDR3 nucleotides read TGCAGTGCCCCCATCCCGGGACAAGAGACCCAGTACTTC. It yields the protein CSAPIPGQETQYF.